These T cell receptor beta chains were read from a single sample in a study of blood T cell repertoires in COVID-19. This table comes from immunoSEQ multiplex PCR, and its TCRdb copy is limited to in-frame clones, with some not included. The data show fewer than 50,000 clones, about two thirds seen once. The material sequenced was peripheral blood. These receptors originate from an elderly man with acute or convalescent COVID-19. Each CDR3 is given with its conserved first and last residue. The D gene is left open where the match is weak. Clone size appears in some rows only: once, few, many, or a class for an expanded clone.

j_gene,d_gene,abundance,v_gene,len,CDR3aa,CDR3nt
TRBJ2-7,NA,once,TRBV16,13,CASSQWTSYEQYF,TGTGCCAGCAGCCAATGGACAAGCTACGAGCAGTACTTC
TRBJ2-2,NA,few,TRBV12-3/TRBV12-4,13,CASSFESSGELFF,TGTGCCAGCAGTTTTGAGTCATCCGGGGAGCTGTTTTTT
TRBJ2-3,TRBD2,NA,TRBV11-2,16,CASSNLLADDTDTQYF,TGTGCCAGCAGCAATCTACTAGCGGACGACACAGATACGCAGTATTTT
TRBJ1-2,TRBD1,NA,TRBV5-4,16,CASSLGTRQGLYGYTF,TGTGCCAGCAGCCTAGGGACGCGACAGGGGCTCTATGGCTACACCTTC
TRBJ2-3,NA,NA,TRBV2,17,CASSRLQGQESTDTQYF,TGTGCCAGCAGTCGGCTACAGGGACAAGAAAGCACAGATACGCAGTATTTT
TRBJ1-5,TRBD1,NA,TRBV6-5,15,CASNTGQGSNQPQHF,TGTGCCAGCAATACGGGACAGGGAAGCAATCAGCCCCAGCATTTT
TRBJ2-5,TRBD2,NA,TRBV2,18,CASKLGLLAGGMAETQYF,TGTGCCAGCAAATTAGGGTTACTAGCGGGAGGTATGGCAGAGACCCAGTACTTC
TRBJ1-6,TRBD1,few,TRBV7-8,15,CASSTQGQELSPLHF,TGTGCCAGCAGCACACAGGGACAGGAACTCTCACCCCTCCACTTT
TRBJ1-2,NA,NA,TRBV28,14,CASSSGGVNYGYTF,TGTGCCAGCAGTTCCGGGGGAGTTAACTATGGCTACACCTTC
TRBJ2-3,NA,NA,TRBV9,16,CASSVRGGDLTDTQYF,TGTGCCAGCAGCGTAAGGGGCGGGGATCTCACAGATACGCAGTATTTT
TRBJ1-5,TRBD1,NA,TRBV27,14,CASSTGGGNQPQHF,TGTGCCAGCTCGACAGGGGGCGGCAATCAGCCCCAGCATTTT
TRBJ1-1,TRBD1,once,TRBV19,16,CASSSQTGGVGTEAFF,TGTGCCAGTAGTTCCCAGACAGGGGGCGTAGGTACTGAAGCTTTCTTT
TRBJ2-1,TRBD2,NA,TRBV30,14,CAWTSWGGYNEQFF,TGTGCCTGGACCTCGTGGGGGGGTTACAATGAGCAGTTCTTC
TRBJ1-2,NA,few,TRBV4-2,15,CASSHRERVGDGYTF,TGTGCCAGCAGCCACAGAGAGCGGGTCGGGGATGGCTACACCTTC
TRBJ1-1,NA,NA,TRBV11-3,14,CASSLVQQDTEAFF,TGTGCCAGCAGCTTAGTACAGCAAGACACTGAAGCTTTCTTT
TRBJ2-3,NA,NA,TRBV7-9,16,CASSAIRRTSTDTQYF,TGTGCCAGCAGCGCCATACGGCGGACTAGCACAGATACGCAGTATTTT
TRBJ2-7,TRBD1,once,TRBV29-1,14,CSVIGQVSSYEQYF,TGCAGCGTTATAGGACAGGTCAGCTCCTACGAGCAGTACTTC
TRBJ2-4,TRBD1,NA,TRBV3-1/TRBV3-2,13,CASSGGSADIQYF,TGTGCCAGCTCAGGGGGATCGGCGGACATTCAGTACTTC
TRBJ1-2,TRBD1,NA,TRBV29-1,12,CSVGDRARGYTF,TGCAGCGTTGGCGACAGGGCTCGGGGCTACACCTTC
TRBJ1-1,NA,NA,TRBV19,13,CASSIDGPTEAFF,TGTGCCAGTAGTATTGATGGGCCCACTGAAGCTTTCTTT
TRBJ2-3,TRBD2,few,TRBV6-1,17,CASSEAFGRGSTDTQYF,TGTGCCAGCAGTGAAGCGTTCGGGCGGGGGAGCACAGATACGCAGTATTTT
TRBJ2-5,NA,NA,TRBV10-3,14,CAIRSDEGPETQYF,TGTGCCATCAGGAGCGATGAGGGCCCTGAGACCCAGTACTTC
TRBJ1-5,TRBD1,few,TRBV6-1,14,CASSDTGGRQPQHF,TGTGCCAGCAGTGATACAGGGGGCCGGCAGCCCCAGCATTTT
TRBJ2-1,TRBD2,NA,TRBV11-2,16,CASSLSPSGSRNEQFF,TGTGCCAGCAGCTTAAGCCCAAGCGGGAGTCGGAATGAGCAGTTCTTC
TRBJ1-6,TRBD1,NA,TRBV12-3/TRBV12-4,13,CASSDRGESPLHF,TGTGCCAGCAGTGACAGGGGGGAGTCACCCCTCCACTTT
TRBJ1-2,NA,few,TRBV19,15,CASSIDLLGANGYTF,TGTGCCAGTAGTATAGACCTATTAGGAGCGAATGGCTACACCTTC
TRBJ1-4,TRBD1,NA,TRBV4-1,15,CASSQSGTVNEKLFF,TGCGCCAGCAGCCAGTCCGGGACAGTAAATGAAAAACTGTTTTTT
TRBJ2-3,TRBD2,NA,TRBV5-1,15,CASSPASGRTDTQYF,TGCGCCAGCAGCCCCGCTAGCGGCCGCACAGATACGCAGTATTTT
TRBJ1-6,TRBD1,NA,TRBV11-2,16,CASSPPGGIGNSPLHF,TGTGCCAGCAGCCCACCAGGGGGGATTGGCAATTCACCCCTCCACTTT
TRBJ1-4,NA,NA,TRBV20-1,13,CSASMHRAEKLFF,TGCAGTGCTAGTATGCATCGAGCTGAAAAACTGTTTTTT
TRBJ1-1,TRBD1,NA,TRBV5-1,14,CASSVDRGRTEAFF,TGCGCCAGCAGCGTGGACAGGGGGAGAACTGAAGCTTTCTTT
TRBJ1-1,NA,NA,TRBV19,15,CASSSPGNLNTEAFF,TGTGCCAGTAGTTCCCCCGGGAACCTGAACACTGAAGCTTTCTTT
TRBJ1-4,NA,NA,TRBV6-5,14,CASSSGRDNEKLFF,TGTGCCAGCAGCTCCGGGAGAGATAATGAAAAACTGTTTTTT
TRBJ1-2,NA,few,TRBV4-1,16,CASSQDMYTPGYGYTF,TGCGCCAGCAGCCAAGATATGTACACCCCGGGCTATGGCTACACCTTC
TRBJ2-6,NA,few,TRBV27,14,CASRISSGANVLTF,TGTGCCAGCAGAATCAGCTCTGGGGCCAACGTCCTGACTTTC
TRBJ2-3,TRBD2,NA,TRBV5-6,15,CASSYLSGRGHTQYF,TGTGCCAGCAGCTACCTTAGCGGGAGGGGACATACGCAGTATTTT
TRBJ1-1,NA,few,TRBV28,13,CASSHTLYTEAFF,TGTGCCAGCAGCCATACTTTGTACACTGAAGCTTTCTTT
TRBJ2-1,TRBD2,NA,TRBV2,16,CASRDLAGGPDNEQFF,TGTGCCAGCAGAGACTTAGCGGGGGGGCCGGACAATGAGCAGTTCTTC
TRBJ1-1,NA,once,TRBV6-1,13,CASSETHNTEAFF,TGTGCCAGCAGTGAAACTCACAACACTGAAGCTTTCTTT
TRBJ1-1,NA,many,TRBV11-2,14,CASSLAREGAEAFF,TGTGCCAGCAGCTTAGCCAGGGAAGGCGCTGAAGCTTTCTTT
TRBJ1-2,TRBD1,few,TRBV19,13,CASSRQGSRGYTF,TGTGCCAGTAGTAGACAGGGGTCAAGGGGCTACACCTTC
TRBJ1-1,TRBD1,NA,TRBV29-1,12,CSVLPGQGEAFF,TGCAGCGTCCTACCGGGACAGGGGGAAGCTTTCTTT
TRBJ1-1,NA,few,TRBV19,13,CASIGGANTEAFF,TGTGCCAGTATCGGGGGAGCGAACACTGAAGCTTTCTTT
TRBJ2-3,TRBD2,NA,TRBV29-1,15,CSGGGGRATSDTQYF,TGCAGCGGGGGCGGCGGGAGGGCCACTTCAGATACGCAGTATTTT
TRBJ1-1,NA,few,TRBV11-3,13,CASSLGRSTEAFF,TGTGCCAGCAGCTTAGGGCGGAGCACTGAAGCTTTCTTT
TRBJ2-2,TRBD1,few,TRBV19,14,CASSMRGQSGELFF,TGTGCCAGTAGTATGAGGGGGCAATCCGGGGAGCTGTTTTTT
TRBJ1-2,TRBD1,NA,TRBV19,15,CASSISFEQGSGYTF,TGTGCCAGTAGTATTAGTTTCGAACAGGGGAGTGGCTACACCTTC
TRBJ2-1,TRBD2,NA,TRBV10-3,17,CAISETPGLAGVNEQFF,TGTGCCATCAGTGAGACCCCGGGACTAGCGGGAGTGAACGAGCAGTTCTTC
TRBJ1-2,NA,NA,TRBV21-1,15,CASSRGTGSVFGYTF,TGTGCCAGCAGCAGAGGGACAGGGTCGGTTTTTGGCTACACCTTC
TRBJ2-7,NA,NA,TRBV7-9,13,CASSLYEYYEQYF,TGTGCCAGCAGCTTATACGAGTACTACGAGCAGTACTTC